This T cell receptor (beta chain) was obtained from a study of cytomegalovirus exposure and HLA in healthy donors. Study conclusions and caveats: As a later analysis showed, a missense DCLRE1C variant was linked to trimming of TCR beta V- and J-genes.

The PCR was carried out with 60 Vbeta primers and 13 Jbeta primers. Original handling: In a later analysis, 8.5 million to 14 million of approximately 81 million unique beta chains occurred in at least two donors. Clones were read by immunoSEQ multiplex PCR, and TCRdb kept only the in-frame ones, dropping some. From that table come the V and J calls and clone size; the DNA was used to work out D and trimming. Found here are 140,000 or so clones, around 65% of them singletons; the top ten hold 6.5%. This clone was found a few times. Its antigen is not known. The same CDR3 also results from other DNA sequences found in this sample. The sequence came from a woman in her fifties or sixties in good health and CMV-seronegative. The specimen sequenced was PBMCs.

For the CDR3, the DNA is TGTGCCAGCAGCTTATCTGATACGCAGTATTTT. The encoded protein is CASSLSDTQYF. The J gene is TRBJ2-3, the V gene TRBV5-4; D gene uncertain. CDR3 length: 11 residues. Trimming removed 2 bases from V and 6 bases from J, with 4 bases in between. Per germline, CDR1 SGHNT and CDR2 YYREEE (reference sequence). The full variable domain, rest sourced from reference TRBV5-4 and TRBJ2-3, is ETGVTQSPTHLIKTRGQQVTLRCSSQSGHNTVSWYQQALGQGPQFIFQYYREEENGRGNFPPRFSGLQFPNYSSELNVNALELDDSALYLCASSLSDTQYFGPGTRLTVL.